The T cell receptor beta chain under discussion was sequenced for a study of T cells in Graves' hyperthyroidism and ophthalmopathy. The overall study: The authors collected peripheral blood at initial diagnosis, before any treatment.

CDR1 and CDR2 from the germline V gene are SGHTA and FQGNSA. V lost 5 bases to trimming and J lost 2 bases; unmatched junction nucleotides: 7. This CDR3 is built from 16 residues. Ophthalmopathy patients had Clinical Activity Score at least 3, NOSPECS grade at least 4, duration under 3 months. This clonotype came up many times. Its antigen is undetermined. What was amplified from RNA transcripts were TCR beta CDR3 regions. In the first-round RT-PCR of the TCR CDR3, the HTBI primer set was used. TCRdb reanalysed the multiplex PCR reads using MiXCR and keeps one entry per CDR3 protein. Among around 350,000 distinct CDR3 sequences listed, around 13% were seen once. Notes on the study in general: The majority of expanded thyroid clonotypes above 0.001 also appeared in blood.

The chain joins TRBV7-2 to TRBJ2-1; 9 nucleotides match TRBD1. Source material: blood. The clonotype originates from a woman in her 30s with Graves' ophthalmopathy. In DNA, the CDR3 is TGTGCCAGCAGCACCGGACAGGGGATGGCCTACAATGAGCAGTTCTTC. This translates into CASSTGQGMAYNEQFF.